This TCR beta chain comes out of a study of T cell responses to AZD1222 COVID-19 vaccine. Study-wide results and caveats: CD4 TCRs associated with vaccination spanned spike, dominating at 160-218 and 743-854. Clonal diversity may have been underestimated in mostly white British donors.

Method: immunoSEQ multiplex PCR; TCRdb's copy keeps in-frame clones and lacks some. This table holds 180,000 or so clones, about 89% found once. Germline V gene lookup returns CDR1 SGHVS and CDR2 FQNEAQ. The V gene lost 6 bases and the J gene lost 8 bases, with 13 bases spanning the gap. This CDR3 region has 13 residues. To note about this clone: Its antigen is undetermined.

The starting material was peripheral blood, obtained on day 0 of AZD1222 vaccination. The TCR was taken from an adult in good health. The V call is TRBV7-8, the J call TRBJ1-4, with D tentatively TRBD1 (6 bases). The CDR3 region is CASSSGVQEKLFF. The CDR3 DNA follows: TGTGCCAGCAGTTCAGGGGTTCAGGAAAAACTGTTTTTT.